This T cell receptor (beta chain) is from a study of PD-1 blockade in mismatch repair-deficient tumors. Whole-study context: Patients had fewer than 15 mismatch repair-deficient cancer types and were previously treated and progressing.

Overall study findings and caveats: Tumor-resident clones, often undetectable pretreatment in blood, expanded then contracted after pembrolizumab.

Regarding this clone: The antigen is not known.

PCR or immunohistochemistry showed mismatch repair deficiency in every enrolled patient. TCRs were sequenced from a few patients responding to pembrolizumab. Some clones are missing from TCRdb's copy, which holds only in-frame ones; the method was immunoSEQ multiplex PCR. This sample carries fewer than 100,000 clones, 81% of them seen once, and the ten largest clones take around 2.6%. The V gene's germline CDR1 is MRHNA and CDR2 SNTAGT. V lost 5 bases and J 5 bases, leaving 12 bases between the germline ends. CDR3 length equals 13 residues. Source: peripheral blood, taken 12 weeks after starting pembrolizumab. The receptor was isolated from an adult with mismatch repair-deficient cancer. V is TRBV6-4 and J is TRBJ1-1; tentative D call: TRBD1 (6 bases). CDR3 DNA: TGTGCCAGCAGTTCCAAGGGGGGGACTGAAGCTTTCTTT. It is translated as CASSSKGGTEAFF.